These 26 T cell receptor beta chains were all obtained from the same sample, sequenced in a study of cytomegalovirus exposure and HLA in healthy donors. The PCR made use of 60 Vbeta and 13 Jbeta primers. Assay: immunoSEQ multiplex PCR; the TCRdb copy retains only in-frame clones and omits some. Among approximately 190,000 clones listed, about nine tenths were seen once. Sequencing used PBMCs. The source is a boy aged 2 to 10 in good health and CMV-seronegative.

V and J are TRBV7-9 and TRBJ2-3; D is perhaps TRBD2 (5 bases). The V gene lost 7 bases and the J gene lost 4 bases, with 15 bases spanning the gap. The CDR3 extends over 14 amino acids. Germline lookup yields CDR1 SEHNR and CDR2 FQNEAQ (reference sequence). CDR3 sequence: CASTDRGTSDTQYF. CDR3 coding DNA: TGTGCCAGCACCGATCGGGGTACCTCAGATACGCAGTATTTT.

A few counts support this clone. The chain recombines TRBV2 with TRBJ2-6; 8 bases are a match to TRBD1. J lost 4 bases, V lost 0 bases, and 5 bases had no gene match. The CDR3 sequence is 17 residues long. CDR1 SNHLY and CDR2 FYNNEI come from the germline V gene. CDR3 sequence (DNA): TGTGCCAGCAGTGAAGCCATTCAGGGGGCGGGGGCCAACGTCCTGACTTTC. It codes for CASSEAIQGAGANVLTF.

V usage is TRBV5-1 and J usage is TRBJ2-2; TRBD1 aligns across 12 bases. The germline V gene has CDR1 SGHRS and CDR2 YFSETQ. The CDR3 covers 18 residues. V lost 0 bases to trimming and J lost 9 bases; unmatched junction nucleotides: 12. The CDR3 bases are TGCGCCAGCAGCTTGGACCCCGGGACAGGGGGCTATTTCCGGGAGCTGTTTTTT. Protein sequence: CASSLDPGTGGYFRELFF.

V gene TRBV4-1 combines with J gene TRBJ1-6, with D maybe TRBD1 (5 bases). The CDR3 is 14 residues long. Germline CDR1 MGHRA, CDR2 YSYEKL. The V end was cut by 4 bases, the J end by 2 bases, with 6 bases between. The DNA of the CDR3 is TGCGCCAGCAGCCTAGGGGCCTATAATTCACCCCTCCACTTT. Translated: CASSLGAYNSPLHF.

This rearrangement joins TRBV5-4 to TRBJ2-2; perhaps TRBD1 as D (6 bases). Trimming shortened V by 5 bases and J by 2 bases, and 22 bases separated the two germline ends. CDR1 SGHNT and CDR2 YYREEE come from the germline V gene (reference sequence). This CDR3 contains 18 residues. Here the CDR3 DNA reads TGTGCCAGCAGATCAACAGGGTCTTCGGTGTCTAACACCGGGGAGCTGTTTTTT. Translating it yields CASRSTGSSVSNTGELFF.

Turning to this clone: Germline is not matched at one junction end, which may reflect a read error. This rearrangement joins TRBV2 to TRBJ2-3; TRBD1 is a possible D gene (6 bases). Germline CDR1 is SNHLY and CDR2 is FYNNEI. The CDR3 consists of 10 residues. The CDR3: CASITGTPGF. The CDR3, as DNA: TGTGCCAGCATTACCGGGACACCGGGATTT.

V is TRBV5-1 and J is TRBJ1-1; D gene ambiguous. CDR1 SGHRS and CDR2 YFSETQ come from the germline V gene. V was clipped by 0 bases and J by 4 bases, with 7 bases between them. The CDR3 is 13 amino acids. The CDR3 coding sequence is TGCGCCAGCAGCTTGGTCCGGGGCACTGAAGCTTTCTTT. Translating gives CASSLVRGTEAFF.

The chain recombines TRBV28 with TRBJ2-4; no reliable D call. This CDR3 region has 18 residues. From germline, CDR1 is MDHEN and CDR2 SYDVKM. V was pared by 7 bases and J by 0 bases, with 22 bases between. In DNA form, the CDR3 reads TGTGCCAGCACCCCGGAGTTTCGGATTAATCTAGCCAAAAACATTCAGTACTTC. This translates into CASTPEFRINLAKNIQYF.

V is TRBV6-6 and J is TRBJ1-5, with TRBD1 as a possible D gene (6 bases). Per germline, CDR1 MNHNY and CDR2 SVGAGI (reference sequence). The CDR3 consists of 13 residues. V lost 6 bases, J lost 1 base, and 7 bases lay in between. CDR3 coding DNA: TGTGCCAGCAGCCAGGGGAGCAATCAGCCCCAGCATTTT. Encoded protein: CASSQGSNQPQHF.

This chain links TRBV28 with TRBJ2-7; D unclear. The CDR3 is made up of 14 amino acids. Germline lookup yields CDR1 MDHEN and CDR2 SYDVKM. The ends were cut back, 5 bases at V and 0 bases at J, with 11 bases in the middle. CDR3 DNA: TGTGCCAGCAGTCTACCAGGCAACTCCTACGAGCAGTACTTC. Its translation is CASSLPGNSYEQYF.

The CDR3 nucleotides are TGTGCCAGCAGTACCCCTAGCGGGGGACTCTACGAGCAGTACTTC. Protein sequence: CASSTPSGGLYEQYF. V and J are TRBV6-5 and TRBJ2-7; 10 positions agree with TRBD2. Germline loops: CDR1 MNHEY, CDR2 SVGAGI. Trimming at V came to 5 bases and at J to 3 bases, leaving 7 bases not matched to a gene. This CDR3 spans 15 amino acids.

The V call is TRBV18, the J call TRBJ2-5; 9 bases are shared with TRBD1. Germline trimming cut 2 bases from V and 5 bases from J; bases unmatched to any gene: 9. Germline values: CDR1 KGHSH, CDR2 LQKENI. CDR3 length equals 16 residues. CDR3 sequence reads: CASSPTGQGSGETQYF. CDR3 nucleotides: TGTGCCAGCTCACCAACGGGACAGGGAAGTGGGGAGACCCAGTACTTC.

This clone has a single count. The chain combines TRBV28 with TRBJ1-2; D is uncertain. Trimming removed 3 bases from V and 4 bases from J, with 9 bases in between. The CDR3 sequence is 13 residues long. Germline V CDR1 and CDR2: MDHEN, SYDVKM. CDR3 sequence reads: CASSFPKLYGYTF. CDR3 nucleotide sequence: TGTGCCAGCAGTTTTCCGAAGCTCTATGGCTACACCTTC.

The DNA of the CDR3 is TGTGCCAGCAGCCCGAGCGGAGGGGTCGAGACCCAGTACTTC. Its translation: CASSPSGGVETQYF. The V gene is TRBV5-4, the J gene TRBJ2-5, with D possibly TRBD2 on 6 matching bases. The V end was cut by 4 bases, the J end by 5 bases, with 15 bases between. The CDR3 is 14 residues long. Germline V gives CDR1 SGHNT, CDR2 YYREEE (reference sequence).

The chain recombines TRBV5-1 with TRBJ1-2; 10 bases are a match to TRBD1. CDR3 length equals 14 residues. V lost 2 bases to trimming and J lost 5 bases; unmatched junction nucleotides: 3. Germline CDR1 reads SGHRS; CDR2 reads YFSETQ. The CDR3 loop reads CASSLGTGEYGYTF. The CDR3 DNA sequence: TGCGCCAGCAGCTTAGGGACAGGGGAGTATGGCTACACCTTC.

CDR3 protein: CASSAPGLAGGETQYF. CDR3 bases: TGTGCCAGCAGCGCCCCGGGACTAGCGGGGGGGGAGACCCAGTACTTC. The chain combines TRBV9 with TRBJ2-5; 16 positions match TRBD2. Trimming at V came to 3 bases and at J to 5 bases, leaving 4 bases not matched to a gene. CDR3 length: 16 amino acids. Germline CDR1 reads SGDLS; CDR2 reads YYNGEE.

The chain joins TRBV7-9 to TRBJ2-1; tentative D call: TRBD1 (6 bases). Germline-derived CDR1 and CDR2 are SEHNR and FQNEAQ (reference sequence). V lost 3 bases and J 4 bases, leaving 10 bases between the germline ends. CDR3 length: 14 residues. The CDR3 sequence is CASSFGDTYNEQFF. In DNA form, the CDR3 reads TGTGCCAGCAGCTTCGGGGACACATACAATGAGCAGTTCTTC.

The chain has TRBV7-8 and TRBJ1-6; D possibly corresponds to TRBD1 (5 bases). The V end lost 5 bases, the J end lost 7 bases, and 21 bases lay between the germline ends. The CDR3 extends over 17 amino acids. Germline-derived CDR1 and CDR2 are SGHVS and FQNEAQ. The CDR3 DNA is TGTGCCAGCAGCCGTAGGCGGGGGGACCTACTCAATTCACCCCTCCACTTT. Its translation is CASSRRRGDLLNSPLHF.

The chain combines TRBV5-1 with TRBJ2-1; 7 bases line up with TRBD2. The CDR3 has 15 residues. V trimming: 2 bases; J trimming: 5 bases; junction bases outside the gene matches: 7. Germline V lookup: CDR1 SGHRS, CDR2 YFSETQ. CDR3 coding DNA: TGCGCCAGCAGCTTTCGTGCTAGCGGCAACAATGAGCAGTTCTTC. This codes for CASSFRASGNNEQFF.

J is TRBJ2-5 and V is TRBV28; perhaps TRBD1 as D (5 bases). The CDR3 length is 14 residues. V lost 6 bases, J lost 5 bases, and 16 bases lay in between. The germline CDR1 and CDR2 sequences are MDHEN and SYDVKM. DNA for the CDR3: TGTGCCAGCAGCCGCAGGCAGGGTAGGGAGACCCAGTACTTC. Its translation: CASSRRQGRETQYF.

V usage is TRBV7-8 and J usage is TRBJ2-5, with 7 bases fitting TRBD2. The germline gives CDR1 SGHVS, CDR2 FQNEAQ. V gave up 1 base and J gave up 1 base; unmatched junction bases: 3. This CDR3 spans 15 amino acids. CDR3 bases: TGTGCCAGCAGCTTAGAACGACTAGCCCAAGAGACCCAGTACTTC. Translation: CASSLERLAQETQYF.

This sequence joins TRBV19 and TRBJ2-3; D not certain. CDR3 size: 11 residues. Deletions cut 2 bases from V and 6 bases from J, with 3 bases between. CDR1 LNHDA and CDR2 SQIVND come from the germline V gene (reference sequence). In DNA, the CDR3 is TGTGCCAGTAGTATATCGGATACGCAGTATTTT. It encodes CASSISDTQYF.

This chain uses TRBV27 with TRBJ2-1; D is unclear. The CDR3 runs to 14 residues. Germline V gene data show CDR1 as MNHEY and CDR2 as SMNVEV (reference sequence). V shed 4 bases and J shed 5 bases, with 12 bases lying between them. The CDR3 loop is CASSSTGTHNEQFF. CDR3 bases: TGTGCCAGCAGTTCGACTGGAACACACAATGAGCAGTTCTTC.

This clone was picked up one time. The chain couples TRBV2 to TRBJ2-5; 7 nucleotides agree with TRBD2. The V gene end was trimmed by 3 bases and the J gene end by 1 base; junction bases not matched to a gene: 2. CDR1 is SNHLY and CDR2 is FYNNEI in the germline V gene. The CDR3 loop spans 14 amino acids. The CDR3 is CASSESGGQETQYF. CDR3 sequence (DNA): TGTGCCAGCAGTGAGTCGGGGGGCCAAGAGACCCAGTACTTC.

Concerning this clone: An end of the junction does not agree with germline; a read error may underlie this. The J gene is TRBJ2-7, the V gene TRBV5-1; tentatively, D is TRBD1 (8 bases). Germline CDR1 SGHRS, CDR2 YFSETQ. The CDR3 is 13 amino acids. CDR3 DNA sequence: TGCGGCAGCAGCTTACAGGGGGGGCTGGAGCAGTACTTC. This gives the protein CGSSLQGGLEQYF.

The gene calls are TRBV28 and TRBJ1-2; the match to TRBD1 covers 7 bases. There are 14 residues in the CDR3. The germline CDR1 and CDR2 sequences are MDHEN and SYDVKM. Germline trimming cut 6 bases from V and 4 bases from J; bases unmatched to any gene: 8. For the CDR3, the DNA is TGTGCCAGCAGATTCAGGGGGTTTGGCTATGGCTACACCTTC. Protein sequence: CASRFRGFGYGYTF.